The 9 T cell receptor beta chains presented below share a single source sample, sequenced in a study of shared clonotypes between healthy human individuals. The data were produced by immunoSEQ multiplex PCR, yet TCRdb's version contains in-frame clones alone and is incomplete. The table records 1.6 million or so clones, roughly 96% of them present only once. Material for sequencing was naive CD4+ T cells sorted from blood. This sample's subset: CD45RA+ positively selected. Every receptor here comes from a man aged 25-45 years in good health.

The chain uses TRBV7-9 and TRBJ1-3; maybe TRBD1 (5 bases). CDR1 is SEHNR, CDR2 FQNEAQ, per germline (reference sequence). The CDR3 runs to 14 residues. Trimming took off 0 bases at V and 2 bases at J, with 5 bases between the two ends. CDR3 coding DNA: TGTGCCAGCAGCTTAGCGGGGGCTGGAAACACCATATATTTT. Amino acid sequence: CASSLAGAGNTIYF.

The V gene is TRBV7-9, the J gene TRBJ2-7, with TRBD2 as a possible D gene (6 bases). V was pared by 6 bases and J by 3 bases, with 15 bases between. This CDR3 region has 14 residues. Per the germline V gene, CDR1 is SEHNR and CDR2 is FQNEAQ (reference sequence). The CDR3, as DNA: TGTGCCAGCAGGCCCGCTGCTAGCGACTACGAGCAGTACTTC. This codes for CASRPAASDYEQYF.

This sequence joins TRBV9 and TRBJ1-2, with D possibly TRBD1 on 6 matching bases. V shed 1 base and J shed 7 bases, with 14 bases lying between them. Germline CDR1 reads SGDLS; CDR2 reads YYNGEE. The CDR3 consists of 14 residues. CDR3 loop: CASSVKQGGGGYTF. The CDR3 DNA reads TGTGCCAGCAGCGTAAAACAGGGTGGAGGTGGCTACACCTTC.

CDR3 nucleotides: TGTGCCAGCAGCCCGAGGGGACTCGACACCGGGGAGCTGTTTTTT. This gives the protein CASSPRGLDTGELFF. The rearrangement uses TRBV5-4 and TRBJ2-2; D may be TRBD2 (6 bases). The CDR3 is 15 amino acids. Germline assignment: CDR1 SGHNT and CDR2 YYREEE (reference sequence). V lost 4 bases and J 3 bases, leaving 13 bases between the germline ends.

V is TRBV5-1 and J is TRBJ2-2; 11 bases map to TRBD2. Trimming at V came to 2 bases and at J to 5 bases, leaving 8 bases not matched to a gene. Germline-derived CDR1 and CDR2 are SGHRS and YFSETQ. CDR3 size: 17 residues. CDR3 DNA sequence: TGCGCCAGCAGCTTCATCACTGGGACTAGCGGAACCGGGGAGCTGTTTTTT. Its protein is CASSFITGTSGTGELFF.

This chain links TRBV6-5 with TRBJ1-2; 7 positions match TRBD1. The CDR3 contains 13 residues. The V segment lost 8 bases and the J segment 7 bases; nucleotides outside the gene matches: 10. Germline values: CDR1 MNHEY, CDR2 SVGAGI. CDR3 region: CASSTGLLFGYTF. The CDR3 DNA reads as TGTGCCAGCTCGACAGGGTTACTCTTTGGCTACACCTTC.

The rearrangement joins TRBV10-1 to TRBJ2-1; TRBD2 matches 15 bases. Germline V gene lookup returns CDR1 WNHNN and CDR2 SYGVQD (reference sequence). V was clipped by 5 bases and J by 4 bases; unmatched bases: 3. This CDR3 has 16 amino acids. CDR3 sequence (DNA): TGCGCCAGCAGTTCCGGGACTAGCGGGGGGTACAATGAGCAGTTCTTC. Translated, it gives CASSSGTSGGYNEQFF.

With regard to this clone: Other DNA sequences in the same sample also yield this CDR3. The rearrangement joins TRBV28 to TRBJ2-1; 11 nucleotides line up with TRBD2. The germline V gene encodes CDR1 MDHEN and CDR2 SYDVKM. CDR3 length: 15 amino acids. V gave up 5 bases and J gave up 7 bases; unmatched junction bases: 7. CDR3 residues: CASSPGTSGSNEQFF. CDR3 nucleotides: TGTGCCAGCAGTCCAGGGACTAGCGGATCAAATGAGCAGTTCTTC.

The chain links TRBV18 to TRBJ1-4; 7 bases agree with TRBD1. The CDR3 is 15 residues long. Germline CDR1 is KGHSH and CDR2 is LQKENI. V lost 3 bases and J lost 8; bases outside the gene matches: 9. The CDR3 loop is CASSPRGGPQEKLFF. The CDR3, as DNA: TGTGCCAGCTCACCGAGAGGGGGCCCGCAAGAAAAACTGTTTTTT.